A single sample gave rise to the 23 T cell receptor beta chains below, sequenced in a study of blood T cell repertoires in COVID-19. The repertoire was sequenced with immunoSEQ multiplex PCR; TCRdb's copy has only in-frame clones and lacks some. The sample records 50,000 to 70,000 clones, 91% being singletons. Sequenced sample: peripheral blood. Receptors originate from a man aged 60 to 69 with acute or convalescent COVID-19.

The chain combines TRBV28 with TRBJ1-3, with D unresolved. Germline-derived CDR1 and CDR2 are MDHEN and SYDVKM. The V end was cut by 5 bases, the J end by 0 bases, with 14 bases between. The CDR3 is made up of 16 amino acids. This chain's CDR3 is CASSPATGSSGNTIYF. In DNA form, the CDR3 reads TGTGCCAGCAGTCCTGCTACGGGGTCCTCTGGAAACACCATATATTTT.

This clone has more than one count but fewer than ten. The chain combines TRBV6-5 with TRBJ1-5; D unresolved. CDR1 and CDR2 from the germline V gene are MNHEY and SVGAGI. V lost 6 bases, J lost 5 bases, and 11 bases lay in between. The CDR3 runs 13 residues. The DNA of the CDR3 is TGTGCCAGCAGGTCCGAGGGAGATCAGCCCCAGCATTTT. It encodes CASRSEGDQPQHF.

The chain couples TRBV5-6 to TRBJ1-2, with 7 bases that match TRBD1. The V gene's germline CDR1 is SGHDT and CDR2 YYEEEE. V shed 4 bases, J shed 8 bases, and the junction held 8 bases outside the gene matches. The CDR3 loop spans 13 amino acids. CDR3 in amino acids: CASSLDRAQGYTF. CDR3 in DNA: TGTGCCAGCAGCCTCGACAGGGCACAAGGCTACACCTTC.

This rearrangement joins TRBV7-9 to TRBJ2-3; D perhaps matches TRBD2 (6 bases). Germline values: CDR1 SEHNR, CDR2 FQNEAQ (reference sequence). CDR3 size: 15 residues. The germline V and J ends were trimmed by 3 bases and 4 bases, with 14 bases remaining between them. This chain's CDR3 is CASSFDGRGADTQYF. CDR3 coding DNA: TGTGCCAGCAGCTTCGACGGGAGAGGGGCAGATACGCAGTATTTT.

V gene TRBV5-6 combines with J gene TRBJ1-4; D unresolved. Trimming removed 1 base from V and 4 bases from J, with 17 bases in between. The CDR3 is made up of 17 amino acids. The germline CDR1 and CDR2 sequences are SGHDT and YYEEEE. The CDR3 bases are TGTGCCAGCAGCTTGCCCTCCGGGTCTTACGATAATGAAAAACTGTTTTTT. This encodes CASSLPSGSYDNEKLFF.

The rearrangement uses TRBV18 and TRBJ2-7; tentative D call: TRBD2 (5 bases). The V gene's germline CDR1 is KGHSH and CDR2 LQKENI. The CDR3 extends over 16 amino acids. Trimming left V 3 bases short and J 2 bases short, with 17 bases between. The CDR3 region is CASSPRSGSYAYEQYF. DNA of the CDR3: TGTGCCAGCTCACCCCGCTCGGGATCTTATGCCTACGAGCAGTACTTC. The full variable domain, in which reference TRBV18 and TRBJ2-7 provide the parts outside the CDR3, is NAGVMQNPRHLVRRRGQEARLRCSPMKGHSHVYWYRQLPEEGLKFMVYLQKENIIDESGMPKERFSAEFPKEGPSILRIQQVVRGDSAAYFCASSPRSGSYAYEQYFGPGTRLTVT.

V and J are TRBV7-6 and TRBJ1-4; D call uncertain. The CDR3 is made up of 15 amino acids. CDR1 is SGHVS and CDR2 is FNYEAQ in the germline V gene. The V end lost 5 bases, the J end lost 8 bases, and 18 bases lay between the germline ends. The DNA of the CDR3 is TGTGCCAGCAGCCGCACGGGGTATACGTACGAAAAACTGTTTTTT. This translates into CASSRTGYTYEKLFF.

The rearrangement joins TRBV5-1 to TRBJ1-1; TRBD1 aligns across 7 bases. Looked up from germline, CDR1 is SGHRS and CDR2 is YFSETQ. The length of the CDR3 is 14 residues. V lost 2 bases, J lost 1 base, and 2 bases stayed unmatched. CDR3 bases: TGCGCCAGCAGCTTCGGGACAGAGAACACTGAAGCTTTCTTT. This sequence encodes CASSFGTENTEAFF.

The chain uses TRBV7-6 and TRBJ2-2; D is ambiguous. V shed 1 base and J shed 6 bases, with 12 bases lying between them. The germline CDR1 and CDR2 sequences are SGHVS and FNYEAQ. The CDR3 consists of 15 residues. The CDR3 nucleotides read TGTGCCAGCAGCTTAGAAACTCTAGTTCCCGGGGAGCTGTTTTTT. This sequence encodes CASSLETLVPGELFF.

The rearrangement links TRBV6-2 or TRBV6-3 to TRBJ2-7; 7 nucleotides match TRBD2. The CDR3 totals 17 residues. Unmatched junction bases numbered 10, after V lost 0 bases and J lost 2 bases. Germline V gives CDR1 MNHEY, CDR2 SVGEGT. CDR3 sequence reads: CASSYSSGAFHTYEQYF. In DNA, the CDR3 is TGTGCCAGCAGTTACTCGAGCGGGGCCTTTCATACCTACGAGCAGTACTTC.

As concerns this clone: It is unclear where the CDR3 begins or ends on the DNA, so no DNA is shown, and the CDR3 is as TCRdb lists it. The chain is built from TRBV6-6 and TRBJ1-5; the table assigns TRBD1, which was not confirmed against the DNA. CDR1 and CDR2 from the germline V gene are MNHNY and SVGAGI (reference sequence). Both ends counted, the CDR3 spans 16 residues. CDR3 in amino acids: CASSTSDRGEDQPQHF.

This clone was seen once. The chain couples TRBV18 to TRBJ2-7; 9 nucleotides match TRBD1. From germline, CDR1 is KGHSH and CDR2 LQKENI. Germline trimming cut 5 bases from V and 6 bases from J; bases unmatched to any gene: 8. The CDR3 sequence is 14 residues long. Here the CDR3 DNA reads TGTGCCAGCTCAGTCGGGACAGGGTCTGGCGAGCAGTACTTC. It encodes CASSVGTGSGEQYF.

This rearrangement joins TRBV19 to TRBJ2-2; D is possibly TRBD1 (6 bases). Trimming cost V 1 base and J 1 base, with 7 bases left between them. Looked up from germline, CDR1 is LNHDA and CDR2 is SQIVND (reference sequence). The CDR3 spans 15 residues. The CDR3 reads CASSIAQGNTGELFF. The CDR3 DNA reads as TGTGCCAGTAGTATAGCACAGGGGAACACCGGGGAGCTGTTTTTT. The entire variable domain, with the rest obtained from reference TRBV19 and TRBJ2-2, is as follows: DGGITQSPKYLFRKEGQNVTLSCEQNLNHDAMYWYRQDPGQGLRLIYYSQIVNDFQKGDIAEGYSVSREKKESFPLTVTSAQKNPTAFYLCASSIAQGNTGELFFGEGSRLTVL.

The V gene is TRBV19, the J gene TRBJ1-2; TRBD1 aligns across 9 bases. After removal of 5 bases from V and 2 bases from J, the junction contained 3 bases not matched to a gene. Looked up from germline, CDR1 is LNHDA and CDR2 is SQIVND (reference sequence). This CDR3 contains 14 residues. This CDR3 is CASSPTGGNYGYTF. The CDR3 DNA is TGTGCCAGTAGTCCGACAGGGGGGAACTATGGCTACACCTTC.

The CDR3 protein is CAWSRTREKLFF. DNA of the CDR3: TGTGCCTGGAGTCGTACGCGGGAAAAACTGTTTTTT. The V and J genes are TRBV30 and TRBJ1-4; D not certain. The V gene's germline CDR1 is GTSNPN and CDR2 SVGIG (reference sequence). Trimming took 2 bases from V and 8 from J, leaving 9 bases between them. The CDR3 consists of 12 residues. Based on the CDR3 plus reference TRBV30 and TRBJ1-4, the full variable domain is SQTIHQWPATLVQPVGSPLSLECTVEGTSNPNLYWYRQAAGRGLQLLFYSVGIGQISSEVPQNLSASRPQDRQFILSSKKLLLSDSGFYLCAWSRTREKLFFGSGTQLSVL.

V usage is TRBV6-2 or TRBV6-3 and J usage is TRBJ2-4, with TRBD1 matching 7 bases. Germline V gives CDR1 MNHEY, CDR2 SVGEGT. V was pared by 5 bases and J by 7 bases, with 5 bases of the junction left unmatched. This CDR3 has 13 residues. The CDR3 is CASSTTDRNIQYF. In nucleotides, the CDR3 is TGTGCCAGCAGTACTACGGACAGGAACATTCAGTACTTC.

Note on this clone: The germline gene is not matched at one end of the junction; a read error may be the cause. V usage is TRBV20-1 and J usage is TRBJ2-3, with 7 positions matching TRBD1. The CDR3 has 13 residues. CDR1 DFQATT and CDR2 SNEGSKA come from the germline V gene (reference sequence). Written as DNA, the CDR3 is TGCAGTGCTAGTCCCCAGGGACAGTATTCGGCCAGATTT. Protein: CSASPQGQYSARF.

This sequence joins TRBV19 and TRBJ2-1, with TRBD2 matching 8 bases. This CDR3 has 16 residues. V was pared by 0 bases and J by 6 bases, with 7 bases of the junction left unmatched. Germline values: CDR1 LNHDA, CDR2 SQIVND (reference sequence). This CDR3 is CASSIDRAGEGNEQFF. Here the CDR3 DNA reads TGTGCCAGTAGTATAGATCGAGCGGGAGAAGGCAATGAGCAGTTCTTC.

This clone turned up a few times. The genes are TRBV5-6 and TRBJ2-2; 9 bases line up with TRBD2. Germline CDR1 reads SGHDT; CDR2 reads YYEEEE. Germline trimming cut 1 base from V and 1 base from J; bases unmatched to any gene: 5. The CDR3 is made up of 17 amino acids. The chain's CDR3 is CASSLWGSGRNTGELFF. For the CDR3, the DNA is TGTGCCAGCAGCTTGTGGGGTAGCGGGAGGAACACCGGGGAGCTGTTTTTT.

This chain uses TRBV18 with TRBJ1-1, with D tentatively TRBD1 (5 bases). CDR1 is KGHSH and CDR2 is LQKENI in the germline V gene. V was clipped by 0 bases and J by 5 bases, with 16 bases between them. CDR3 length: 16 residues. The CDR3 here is CASSPPLGGRRTEAFF. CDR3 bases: TGTGCCAGCTCACCACCGCTCGGGGGGAGACGAACTGAAGCTTTCTTT.

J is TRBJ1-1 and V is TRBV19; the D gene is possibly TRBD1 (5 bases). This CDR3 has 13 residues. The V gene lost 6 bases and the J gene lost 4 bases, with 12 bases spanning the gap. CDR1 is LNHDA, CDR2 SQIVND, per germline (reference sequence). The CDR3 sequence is CASSVRDGTEAFF. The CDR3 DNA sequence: TGTGCCAGTAGCGTCAGGGATGGCACTGAAGCTTTCTTT.

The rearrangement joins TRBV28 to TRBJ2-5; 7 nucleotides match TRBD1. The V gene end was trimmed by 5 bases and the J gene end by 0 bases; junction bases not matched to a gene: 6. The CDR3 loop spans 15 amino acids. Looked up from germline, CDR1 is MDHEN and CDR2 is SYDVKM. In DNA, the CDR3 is TGTGCCAGCAGTCCACGACAGGGCTACCAAGAGACCCAGTACTTC. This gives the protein CASSPRQGYQETQYF. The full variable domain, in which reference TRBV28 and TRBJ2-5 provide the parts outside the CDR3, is DVKVTQSSRYLVKRTGEKVFLECVQDMDHENMFWYRQDPGLGLRLIYFSYDVKMKEKGDIPEGYSVSREKKERFSLILESASTNQTSMYLCASSPRQGYQETQYFGPGTRLLVL.

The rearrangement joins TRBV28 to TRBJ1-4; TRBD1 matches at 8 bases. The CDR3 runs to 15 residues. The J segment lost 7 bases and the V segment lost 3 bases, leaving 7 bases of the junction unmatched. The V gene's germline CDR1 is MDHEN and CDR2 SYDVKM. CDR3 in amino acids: CASSFPQGAGEKLFF. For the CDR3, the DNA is TGTGCCAGCAGTTTTCCTCAGGGGGCTGGTGAAAAACTGTTTTTT.